At least ten counts were recorded for the clone carrying this TCR beta chain. Its antigen remains unknown. This entry is derived from a study of spatial heterogeneity in lung cancer. Broader study findings: How many expanded intratumoral alpha and beta TCRs were present tracked the tumor mutation count, which was a count of nonsynonymous mutations.

MiXCR was run by TCRdb on the 5' RACE reads, yielding one entry per CDR3 protein. The repertoire includes 100,000 or so distinct CDR3 sequences, 3.5% to 5% of them detected once, and over 20% sits in the top ten. CDR3 length: 13 residues. Germline assignment: CDR1 SNHLY and CDR2 FYNNEI. The ends lost 10 bases at V and 3 bases at J; junction bases unmatched: 9. Time point described: sample taken at primary tumor resection. The donor population consisted of approximately 68 patients with untreated, early-stage non-small cell lung cancer. Unsorted whole RNA samples from tumor, nontumor lung or frozen PBMC were sequenced.

Sequences were derived from lung tumor tissue, sampled at surgery. The receptor was derived from a male donor with early-stage non-small cell lung cancer. V is TRBV2 and J is TRBJ2-7; 7 bases map to TRBD1. CDR3 protein: CAILGQPNYEQYF. The CDR3 DNA follows: TGTGCCATTTTGGGACAGCCTAACTACGAGCAGTACTTC.